These 31 T cell receptor beta chains originate from one sample sequenced in a study of T cell changes during pregnancy in multiple sclerosis. Only in-frame clones appear in the TCRdb table, and some are missing; sequencing was by immunoSEQ multiplex PCR. The sample holds tens of thousands of clones, roughly nine tenths seen once. The sample consisted of CD4+ T cells from peripheral blood mononuclear cells, taken before pregnancy. The origin of the receptors is a female donor with multiple sclerosis, enrolled in a pregnancy study.

This clone was seen a handful of times. J is TRBJ2-1 and V is TRBV29-1; 9 bases align to TRBD2. Germline CDR1 and CDR2: SQVTM and ANQGSEA. After removal of 7 bases from V and 9 bases from J, the junction contained 10 bases not matched to a gene. This CDR3 contains 13 residues. CDR3 protein: CSALLAGASEQFF. The DNA of the CDR3 is TGCAGCGCCCTCTTAGCGGGAGCGAGTGAGCAGTTCTTC.

This clone was counted once. V gene TRBV27 combines with J gene TRBJ2-7, with D possibly being TRBD1 (6 bases). The V end lost 0 bases, the J end lost 2 bases, and 20 bases lay between the germline ends. The CDR3 sequence is 18 residues long. Germline assignment: CDR1 MNHEY and CDR2 SMNVEV (reference sequence). The CDR3 nucleotides read TGTGCCAGCAGTTTATCTCCTGGACAGAGAAACATCCCCTACGAGCAGTACTTC. Its protein product is CASSLSPGQRNIPYEQYF.

The chain joins TRBV7-8 to TRBJ2-6; 7 positions agree with TRBD1. The ends lost 5 bases at V and 2 bases at J; junction bases unmatched: 6. The CDR3 spans 16 residues. Germline CDR1 SGHVS, CDR2 FQNEAQ. The CDR3 region is CASSIRTGAGANVLTF. The CDR3, as DNA: TGTGCCAGCAGCATCCGGACAGGAGCTGGGGCCAACGTCCTGACTTTC.

Notes on this clone: The junction and the germline gene differ at one end; a read error may be behind it. V gene TRBV10-3 combines with J gene TRBJ1-1, with D perhaps matching TRBD1 (6 bases). The CDR3 covers 12 residues. Germline V gene lookup returns CDR1 ENHRY and CDR2 SYGVKD. CDR3 in amino acids: CAIRGVDSLTGF. CDR3 nucleotide sequence: TGTGCCATCAGGGGGGTGGACAGCCTGACCGGTTTT.

V is TRBV6-5 and J is TRBJ1-5; TRBD1 might be the D (6 bases). CDR1 and CDR2 (germline): MNHEY, SVGAGI. This CDR3 is built from 14 residues. Trimming took off 6 bases at V and 3 bases at J, with 12 bases between the two ends. The CDR3 spells CASSSGQFNQPQHF. The DNA for the CDR3 is TGTGCCAGCAGCTCCGGACAGTTCAATCAGCCCCAGCATTTT.

The gene calls are TRBV19 and TRBJ1-4; D is perhaps TRBD1 (6 bases). The CDR3 covers 15 residues. Per the germline V gene, CDR1 is LNHDA and CDR2 is SQIVND (reference sequence). V was shortened by 6 bases and J by 8 bases, with 19 bases between the two germline ends. The CDR3 sequence: CASRLLDRTGEKLFF. The CDR3 DNA is TGTGCCAGTAGGCTACTCGACAGGACGGGCGAAAAACTGTTTTTT.

The chain joins TRBV11-2 to TRBJ2-7; a possible D gene is TRBD2 (6 bases). Germline V gives CDR1 SGHAT, CDR2 FQNNGV. Trimming left V 4 bases short and J 7 bases short, with 17 bases between. The CDR3 runs 14 residues. CDR3 loop: CASSSKRGLWEQYF. CDR3 sequence (DNA): TGTGCCAGCAGCTCAAAGAGGGGACTTTGGGAGCAGTACTTC.

This clone showed up just once. The chain combines TRBV7-3 with TRBJ1-1; unclear D gene. Germline CDR1 and CDR2: SGHTA and FQGTGA. Trimming removed 4 bases at V and 5 bases at J, with 11 bases between. The CDR3 has 13 residues. CDR3 sequence: CASSSPGNTEAFF. The CDR3 nucleotides read TGTGCCAGCAGCTCGCCGGGGAATACTGAAGCTTTCTTT.

The chain couples TRBV29-1 to TRBJ2-1; 7 nucleotides align to TRBD2. CDR3 length: 12 amino acids. The trim removed 7 bases at V and 9 bases at J, leaving 9 bases unmatched. From germline, CDR1 is SQVTM and CDR2 ANQGSEA. This CDR3 is CSAVLGLGEQFF. In nucleotides, the CDR3 is TGCAGCGCCGTACTAGGACTAGGTGAGCAGTTCTTC.

The genes are TRBV7-9 and TRBJ2-1; 12 nucleotides align to TRBD2. This CDR3 is 15 amino acids long. The V gene end was trimmed by 1 base and the J gene end by 7 bases; junction bases not matched to a gene: 2. CDR1 is SEHNR, CDR2 FQNEAQ, per germline (reference sequence). CDR3 coding DNA: TGTGCCAGCAGCTTAGTGGGACTAGCGGGTAATGAGCAGTTCTTC. Amino acids: CASSLVGLAGNEQFF.

The chain joins TRBV7-2 to TRBJ2-1, with a weak D call TRBD2 (6 bases). Germline V lookup: CDR1 SGHTA, CDR2 FQGNSA. V dropped 6 bases and J dropped 0 bases, with 21 bases sitting between them. The CDR3 is 18 residues long. The CDR3 region has the DNA TGTGCCAGCAGACCTCGATCGGGGTCGCGGGACTCCTACAATGAGCAGTTCTTC. This translates into CASRPRSGSRDSYNEQFF.

The J gene is TRBJ2-7, the V gene TRBV5-1, with 9 bases lining up with TRBD1. The CDR3 consists of 14 residues. Germline CDR1 SGHRS, CDR2 YFSETQ. V trimming: 3 bases; J trimming: 2 bases; junction bases outside the gene matches: 3. DNA for the CDR3: TGCGCCAGCAGCTCCGGGACAGGGACCTACGAGCAGTACTTC. It codes for CASSSGTGTYEQYF. The full variable domain, its missing parts supplied by reference TRBV5-1 and TRBJ2-7, is KAGVTQTPRYLIKTRGQQVTLSCSPISGHRSVSWYQQTPGQGLQFLFEYFSETQRNKGNFPGRFSGRQFSNSRSEMNVSTLELGDSALYLCASSSGTGTYEQYFGPGTRLTVT.

V and J are TRBV14 and TRBJ1-2; TRBD1 might be the D (5 bases). Germline V gives CDR1 SGHDN, CDR2 FVKESK. This CDR3 spans 15 amino acids. Trimming pared 4 bases from V and 1 base from J, leaving 13 bases between. The CDR3: CASSPLLRDNYGYTF. The CDR3 bases are TGTGCCAGCAGCCCTCTCCTCAGGGATAACTATGGCTACACCTTC.

This clone was seen only once. This chain connects TRBV27 to TRBJ2-5; D perhaps matches TRBD2 (5 bases). Germline V gives CDR1 MNHEY, CDR2 SMNVEV (reference sequence). The germline V and J ends were trimmed by 6 bases and 7 bases, with 21 bases remaining between them. This CDR3 region has 15 residues. DNA of the CDR3: TGTGCCAGCAGGGAATTTAAGACTAACGAAGGGACCCAGTACTTC. Encoded protein: CASREFKTNEGTQYF.

The J gene is TRBJ2-1, the V gene TRBV28; 10 nucleotides match TRBD2. CDR3 length: 18 amino acids. CDR1 and CDR2 from the germline V gene are MDHEN and SYDVKM. Trimming took 6 bases from V and 9 from J; bases not matched to a gene: 20. The CDR3 sequence: CASSLAGLADTVRGEQFF. CDR3 nucleotides: TGTGCCAGCAGCCTTGCAGGACTAGCGGACACCGTGCGGGGTGAGCAGTTCTTC. The full variable domain, its missing parts supplied by reference TRBV28 and TRBJ2-1, is DVKVTQSSRYLVKRTGEKVFLECVQDMDHENMFWYRQDPGLGLRLIYFSYDVKMKEKGDIPEGYSVSREKKERFSLILESASTNQTSMYLCASSLAGLADTVRGEQFFGPGTRLTVL.

This chain links TRBV11-2 with TRBJ2-3; 8 nucleotides align to TRBD2. This CDR3 is 17 amino acids long. Losses at the gene ends were 1 base for V and 5 bases for J; bases not matched to a gene: 11. Germline CDR1 SGHAT, CDR2 FQNNGV. The DNA of the CDR3 is TGTGCCAGCAGCTTAGCGCCCAGCGGGAGAGCACGAGATACGCAGTATTTT. It is translated as CASSLAPSGRARDTQYF.

The V gene is TRBV19, the J gene TRBJ1-1; possible D gene TRBD1, 5 bases. The CDR3 is 14 amino acids. Trimming shortened V by 6 bases and J by 0 bases, and 11 bases separated the two germline ends. The germline V gene encodes CDR1 LNHDA and CDR2 SQIVND (reference sequence). Here the CDR3 reads CASRAGLVNTEAFF. CDR3 nucleotide sequence: TGTGCCAGTAGGGCAGGGCTAGTGAACACTGAAGCTTTCTTT.

The J gene is TRBJ2-7, the V gene TRBV6-1, with D unclear. The CDR3 extends over 15 amino acids. Germline V gives CDR1 MNHNS, CDR2 SASEGT. Between the trimmed V and J ends, which lost 4 bases and 5 bases, there was a span of 18 bases. The CDR3: CASSVVSQWAHEQYF. The DNA for the CDR3 is TGTGCCAGCAGTGTTGTAAGCCAGTGGGCCCACGAGCAGTACTTC.

The chain couples TRBV25-1 to TRBJ2-5; D gene ambiguous. V dropped 8 bases and J dropped 2 bases, with 18 bases sitting between them. CDR1 MGHDK and CDR2 SYGVNS come from the germline V gene. CDR3 length: 15 residues. CDR3 sequence reads: CASSHPLGSQETQYF. CDR3 nucleotides: TGTGCCAGCTCCCACCCGCTCGGGTCACAAGAGACCCAGTACTTC.

The V gene is TRBV19, the J gene TRBJ2-3; D is possibly TRBD2 (6 bases). Trimming removed 10 bases from V and 3 bases from J, with 14 bases in between. The germline V gene encodes CDR1 LNHDA and CDR2 SQIVND (reference sequence). The CDR3 sequence is 13 residues long. The CDR3 loop reads CATSGSGTDTQYF. The CDR3 DNA follows: TGTGCCACTTCGGGTAGCGGAACAGATACGCAGTATTTT.

The chain couples TRBV29-1 to TRBJ2-3; D gene uncertain. Trimming shortened V by 3 bases and J by 4 bases, and 11 bases separated the two germline ends. The CDR3 covers 13 residues. Germline CDR1 is SQVTM and CDR2 is ANQGSEA. This CDR3 is CSVDILAADTQYF. CDR3 DNA sequence: TGCAGCGTTGATATTCTGGCCGCAGATACGCAGTATTTT.

The rearrangement joins TRBV19 to TRBJ1-1; 7 bases are shared with TRBD1. V trimming: 7 bases; J trimming: 3 bases; junction bases outside the gene matches: 14. This CDR3 region has 16 residues. Germline CDR1 LNHDA, CDR2 SQIVND (reference sequence). The CDR3 region has the DNA TGTGCCAGTAATCGAGGGACAGCGACCATTTACACTGAAGCTTTCTTT. It translates to CASNRGTATIYTEAFF.

V usage is TRBV5-8 and J usage is TRBJ1-5; D may be TRBD1 (5 bases). Germline V gene lookup returns CDR1 SGHTS and CDR2 YDEGEE. V shed 0 bases and J shed 5 bases, with 15 bases lying between them. CDR3 length: 16 residues. The CDR3: CASSLVFRQGDQPQHF. CDR3 sequence (DNA): TGTGCCAGCAGCTTGGTATTTAGGCAGGGCGATCAGCCCCAGCATTTT.

This clone was found once. The V and J genes are TRBV18 and TRBJ2-7; the D gene is possibly TRBD2 (7 bases). This CDR3 has 13 residues. Germline loops: CDR1 KGHSH, CDR2 LQKENI. V lost 5 bases to trimming and J lost 5 bases, with 13 bases between them. CDR3 DNA: TGTGCCAGCTCATCACAGGGAGGGCACGAGCAGTACTTC. Its translation is CASSSQGGHEQYF.

The CDR3 spells CASSVWGQGARNEKLFF. Written as DNA, the CDR3 is TGTGCCAGCAGTGTCTGGGGACAGGGGGCCCGTAATGAAAAACTGTTTTTT. The rearrangement links TRBV6-1 to TRBJ1-4; 12 bases align to TRBD1. Germline V gene sequence: CDR1 MNHNS, CDR2 SASEGT. This CDR3 is built from 17 residues. V shed 4 bases, J shed 4 bases, and the junction held 7 bases outside the gene matches.

This clone appeared once. The J gene is TRBJ2-6, the V gene TRBV4-1; 9 bases agree with TRBD1. CDR1 and CDR2 from the germline V gene are MGHRA and YSYEKL. With 1 base clipped from V and 0 bases from J, the junction kept 7 bases outside the gene matches. The CDR3 has 19 amino acids. DNA of the CDR3: TGCGCCAGCAGCCAAGGGGCGGGACAGGGAGTCTCTGGGGCCAACGTCCTGACTTTC. Protein product: CASSQGAGQGVSGANVLTF.

This chain joins TRBV7-2 and TRBJ2-1, with D uncertain. With 2 bases removed from V and 8 bases from J, the gap between germline ends came to 7 bases. Germline V gene sequence: CDR1 SGHTA, CDR2 FQGNSA. This CDR3 has 12 amino acids. The CDR3 region has the DNA TGTGCCAGCAGCTTAAGTGGGCATGAGCAGTTCTTC. This encodes CASSLSGHEQFF.

The rearrangement links TRBV6-1 to TRBJ1-5; weak D call: TRBD1 (5 bases). The CDR3 runs to 15 residues. Germline lookup yields CDR1 MNHNS and CDR2 SASEGT. The V end was cut by 1 base, the J end by 3 bases, with 10 bases between. The CDR3 sequence is CASSEGVGANQPQHF. CDR3 DNA sequence: TGTGCCAGCAGTGAAGGAGTAGGGGCCAATCAGCCCCAGCATTTT.

V is TRBV5-4 and J is TRBJ1-2; 10 bases fit TRBD1. Germline CDR1 and CDR2: SGHNT and YYREEE (reference sequence). Trimming took 4 bases from V and 3 from J; bases not matched to a gene: 3. CDR3 length: 14 residues. This chain's CDR3 is CASSIGTGDYGYTF. DNA of the CDR3: TGTGCCAGCAGCATAGGGACAGGGGACTATGGCTACACCTTC.

The V and J genes are TRBV27 and TRBJ2-2, with 14 positions matching TRBD2. Germline V gives CDR1 MNHEY, CDR2 SMNVEV (reference sequence). The junction had 4 bases not matched to a gene; V was cut back by 1 base and J by 0 bases. This CDR3 has 19 residues. CDR3 nucleotide sequence: TGTGCCAGCAGTTTATTGGGACTAGCGGGAGAGCCGAACACCGGGGAGCTGTTTTTT. Its translation: CASSLLGLAGEPNTGELFF.

This chain connects TRBV29-1 to TRBJ2-1, with D perhaps TRBD2 (6 bases). V was shortened by 6 bases and J by 1 base, with 16 bases between the two germline ends. The CDR3 is made up of 15 amino acids. Germline CDR1 and CDR2: SQVTM and ANQGSEA. The CDR3 DNA sequence: TGCAGCGTCGACCCTGGGGGACTTTCCTACAATGAGCAGTTCTTC. Encoded protein: CSVDPGGLSYNEQFF.